This T cell receptor beta chain was sequenced for a study of blood T cells in healthy people across ages. The study's findings and limits: As age increased, TCR beta diversity per million T cells fell in a roughly linear fashion.

The CDR3 consists of 17 residues. The V gene end was trimmed by 5 bases and the J gene end by 6 bases; junction bases not matched to a gene: 14. The germline V gene encodes CDR1 MNHEY and CDR2 SVGAGI. Comment on this clonotype: Its target is unknown.

A sample-barcoded 5' primer and a J-beta primer mix were used in a second PCR of roughly 7 to 11 cycles. TCRdb analysed the 5' RACE reads with MiXCR anew, one entry per CDR3 protein. The sample holds about 1 million distinct CDR3 sequences, roughly 24% seen once. The same sample was also studied in work on T cells of mothers and their children. As reported in that work: Whatever RNA was extracted went entirely into cDNA synthesis, at roughly 1.5 ug per 15 ul. The study obtained over 8 million TCR beta CDR3 reads per mother and around 3 million per child. Clones that were microchimeric and persistent were not detected among T cells.

The chain joins TRBV6-5 to TRBJ2-1; TRBD2 matches at 9 bases. This TCR derives from a girl aged 2 to 10 in good health. Sequenced: blood. The CDR3 sequence: CASSLYPTGTSINEQFF. CDR3 in DNA: TGTGCCAGCAGTCTTTATCCTACCGGGACTAGCATCAATGAGCAGTTCTTC.